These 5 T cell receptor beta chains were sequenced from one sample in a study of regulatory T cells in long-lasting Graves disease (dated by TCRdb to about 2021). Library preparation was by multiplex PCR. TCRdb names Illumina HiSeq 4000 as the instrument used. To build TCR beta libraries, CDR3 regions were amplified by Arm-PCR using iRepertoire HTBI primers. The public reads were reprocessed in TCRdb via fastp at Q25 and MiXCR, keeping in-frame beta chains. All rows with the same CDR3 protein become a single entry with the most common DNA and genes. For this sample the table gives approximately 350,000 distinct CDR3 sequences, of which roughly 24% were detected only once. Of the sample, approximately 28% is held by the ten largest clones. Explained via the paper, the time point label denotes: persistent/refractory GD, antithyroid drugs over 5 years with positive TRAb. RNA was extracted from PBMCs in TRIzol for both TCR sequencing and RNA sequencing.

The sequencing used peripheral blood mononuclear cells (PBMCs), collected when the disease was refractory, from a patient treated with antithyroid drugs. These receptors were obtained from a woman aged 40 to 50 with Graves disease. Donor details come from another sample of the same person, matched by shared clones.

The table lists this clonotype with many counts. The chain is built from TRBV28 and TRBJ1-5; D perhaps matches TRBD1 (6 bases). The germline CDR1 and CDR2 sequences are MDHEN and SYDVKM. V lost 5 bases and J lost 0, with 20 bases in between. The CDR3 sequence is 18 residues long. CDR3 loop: CASSNDRILVYSNQPQHF. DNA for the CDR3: TGTGCCAGCAGTAACGACAGGATTCTCGTTTATAGCAATCAGCCCCAGCATTTT.

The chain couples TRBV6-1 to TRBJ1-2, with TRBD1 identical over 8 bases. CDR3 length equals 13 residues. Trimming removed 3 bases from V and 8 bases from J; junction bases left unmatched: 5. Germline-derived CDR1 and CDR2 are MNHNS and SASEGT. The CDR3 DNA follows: TGTGCCAGCAGTGATAGGACAGGGAGAGGCTACACCTTC. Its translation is CASSDRTGRGYTF.

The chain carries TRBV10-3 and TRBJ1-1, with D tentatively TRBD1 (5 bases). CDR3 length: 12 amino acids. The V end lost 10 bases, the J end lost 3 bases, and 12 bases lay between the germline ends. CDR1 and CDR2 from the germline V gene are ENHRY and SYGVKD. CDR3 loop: CATSGGDTEAFF. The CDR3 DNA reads TGTGCCACATCCGGGGGGGACACTGAAGCTTTCTTT.

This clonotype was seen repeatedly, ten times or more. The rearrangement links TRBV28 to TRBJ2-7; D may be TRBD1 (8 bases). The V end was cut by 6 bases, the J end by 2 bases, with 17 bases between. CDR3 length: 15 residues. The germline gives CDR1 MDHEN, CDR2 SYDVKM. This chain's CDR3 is CASSLYRGGAYEQYF. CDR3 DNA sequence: TGTGCCAGCAGCCTTTACAGGGGGGGGGCCTACGAGCAGTACTTC. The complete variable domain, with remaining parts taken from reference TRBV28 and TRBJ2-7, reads DVKVTQSSRYLVKRTGEKVFLECVQDMDHENMFWYRQDPGLGLRLIYFSYDVKMKEKGDIPEGYSVSREKKERFSLILESASTNQTSMYLCASSLYRGGAYEQYFGPGTRLTVT.

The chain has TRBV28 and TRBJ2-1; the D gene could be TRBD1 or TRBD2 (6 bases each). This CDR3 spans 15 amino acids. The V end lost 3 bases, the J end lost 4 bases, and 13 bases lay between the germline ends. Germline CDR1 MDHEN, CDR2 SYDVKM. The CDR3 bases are TGTGCCAGCAGTTTGAATTTAGGGGGGTACAATGAGCAGTTCTTC. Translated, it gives CASSLNLGGYNEQFF.